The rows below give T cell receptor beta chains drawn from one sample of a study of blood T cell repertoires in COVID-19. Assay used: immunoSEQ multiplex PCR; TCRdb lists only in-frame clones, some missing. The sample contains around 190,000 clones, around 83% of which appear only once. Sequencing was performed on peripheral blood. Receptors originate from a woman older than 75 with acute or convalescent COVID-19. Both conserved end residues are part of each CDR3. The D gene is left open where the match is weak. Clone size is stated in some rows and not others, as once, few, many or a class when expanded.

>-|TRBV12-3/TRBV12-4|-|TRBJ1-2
CASSLPRGYGYTF
TGTGCCAGCAGCCTCCCCCGGGGCTATGGCTACACCTTC
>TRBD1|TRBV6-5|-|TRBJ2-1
CASSQNGQGYREQFF
TGTGCCAGCAGCCAAAACGGACAGGGGTATCGGGAGCAGTTCTTC
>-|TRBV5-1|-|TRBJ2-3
CASSLPSSSGSTDTQYF
TGCGCCAGCAGCTTGCCCTCGAGTAGCGGAAGCACAGATACGCAGTATTTT
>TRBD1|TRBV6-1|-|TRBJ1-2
CASNNRGQNNGYTF
TGTGCCAGCAACAACAGGGGGCAAAACAATGGCTACACCTTC
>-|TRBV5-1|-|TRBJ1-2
CASSPTTANYGYTF
TGCGCCAGCAGCCCGACTACAGCTAACTATGGCTACACCTTC
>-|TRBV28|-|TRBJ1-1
CAMRDLGLPEAFF
TGTGCCATGAGGGATTTAGGCTTGCCTGAAGCTTTCTTT
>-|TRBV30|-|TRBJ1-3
CAWERLGSGNTIYF
TGTGCCTGGGAACGTCTCGGCTCTGGAAACACCATATATTTT
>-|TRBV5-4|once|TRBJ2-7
CASSLGPGVFEQYF
TGTGCCAGCAGCTTGGGGCCCGGGGTGTTCGAGCAGTACTTC
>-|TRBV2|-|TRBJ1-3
CASRQIVSGNTIYF
TGTGCCAGCAGACAGATCGTCTCTGGAAACACCATATATTTT
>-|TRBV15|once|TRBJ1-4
CATSRRRQVYEKLFF
TGTGCCACCAGCAGACGCAGGCAGGTTTATGAAAAACTGTTTTTT
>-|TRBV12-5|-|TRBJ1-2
CASGETGYYGYTF
TGTGCTAGTGGGGAGACAGGATACTATGGCTACACCTTC
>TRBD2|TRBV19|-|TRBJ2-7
CASRLSGRAGEQYF
TGTGCCAGTAGGTTGAGCGGGAGGGCCGGAGAGCAGTACTTC
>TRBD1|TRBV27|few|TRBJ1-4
CASSTRTGLNEKLFF
TGTGCCAGCAGTACCCGGACAGGACTTAATGAAAAACTGTTTTTT
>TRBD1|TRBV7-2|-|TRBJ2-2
CASRSTSTGGLTGELFF
TGTGCCAGCAGATCTACATCTACAGGGGGCCTCACCGGGGAGCTGTTTTTT
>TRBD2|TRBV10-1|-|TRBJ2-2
CASSVSGGNTGELFF
TGCGCCAGCAGTGTGTCGGGGGGGAACACCGGGGAGCTGTTTTTT
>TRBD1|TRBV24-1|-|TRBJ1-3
CATSDPRGTGNTIYF
TGTGCCACCAGTGATCCCAGGGGGACTGGAAACACCATATATTTT
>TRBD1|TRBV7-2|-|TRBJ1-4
CASSFRGQGQGEKLFF
TGTGCCAGCAGCTTCAGAGGACAGGGTCAGGGTGAAAAACTGTTTTTT
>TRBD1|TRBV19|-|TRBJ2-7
CASSKGQGVYEQYF
TGTGCCAGTAGTAAAGGACAGGGCGTTTACGAGCAGTACTTC
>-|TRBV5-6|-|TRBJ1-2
CASSLVGGVYGYTF
TGTGCCAGCAGCTTGGTTGGCGGGGTCTATGGCTACACCTTC
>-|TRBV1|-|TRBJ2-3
CTSSHGLWTDTQYF
TGCACCAGCAGCCATGGACTATGGACAGATACGCAGTATTTT
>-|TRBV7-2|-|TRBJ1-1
CASSLVGQGNTEAFF
TGTGCCAGCAGCTTAGTAGGACAAGGTAACACTGAAGCTTTCTTT
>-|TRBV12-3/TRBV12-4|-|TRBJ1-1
CASSPRLGGAAFF
TGTGCCAGCAGTCCCAGGTTGGGGGGGGCAGCTTTCTTT
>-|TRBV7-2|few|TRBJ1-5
CASSAWGREQPQHF
TGTGCCAGCAGCGCCTGGGGCAGGGAACAGCCCCAGCATTTT
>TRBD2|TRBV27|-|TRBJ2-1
CASSPRTSGYNEQFF
TGTGCCAGCAGTCCACGGACTAGCGGGTACAATGAGCAGTTCTTC
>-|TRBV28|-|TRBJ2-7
CASRWGGRESEQYF
TGTGCCAGCAGATGGGGGGGCAGGGAGAGCGAGCAGTACTTC
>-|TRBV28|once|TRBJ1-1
CASSLSGWNTEAFF
TGTGCCAGCAGTTTATCCGGGTGGAACACTGAAGCTTTCTTT
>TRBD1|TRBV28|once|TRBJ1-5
CASRRTGSQPQHF
TGTGCCAGCCGGAGGACAGGGAGTCAGCCCCAGCATTTT
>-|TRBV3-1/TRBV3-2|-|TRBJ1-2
CASSPGGYGYTF
TGTGCCAGCAGCCCCGGAGGGTATGGCTACACCTTC
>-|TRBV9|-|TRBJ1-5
CASSVGWSVDPQHF
TGTGCCAGCAGCGTAGGCTGGAGCGTCGACCCCCAGCATTTT
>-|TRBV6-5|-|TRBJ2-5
CASSYGRRAPETQYF
TGTGCCAGCAGTTACGGGAGACGGGCCCCAGAGACCCAGTACTTC
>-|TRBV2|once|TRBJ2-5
CASRDRQVLETQYF
TGTGCCAGCAGGGACCGACAGGTCCTGGAGACCCAGTACTTC
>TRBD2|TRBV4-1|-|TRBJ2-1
CASSQVSGGHYNEQFF
TGCGCCAGCAGCCAAGTTAGCGGGGGTCACTACAATGAGCAGTTCTTC
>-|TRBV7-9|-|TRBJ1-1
CASSLQGVDTEAFF
TGTGCCAGCAGCTTACAAGGGGTGGACACTGAAGCTTTCTTT
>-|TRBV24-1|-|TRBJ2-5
CATSDGQLGKETQYF
TGTGCCACCAGTGATGGACAGTTAGGCAAGGAGACCCAGTACTTC
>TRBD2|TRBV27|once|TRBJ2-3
CASKLAGTSYTDTQYF
TGTGCCAGCAAACTAGCGGGAACCTCTTACACAGATACGCAGTATTTT
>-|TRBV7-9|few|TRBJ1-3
CASSYPPGDSGNTIYF
TGTGCCAGCAGCTATCCCCCGGGGGACTCTGGAAACACCATATATTTT
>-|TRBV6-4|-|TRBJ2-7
CASSDSGGNVRAIYEQYF
TGTGCCAGCAGTGACTCTGGGGGGAACGTAAGGGCGATCTACGAGCAGTACTTC
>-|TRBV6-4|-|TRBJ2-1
CATSPGATYNEQFF
TGTGCCACTTCCCCGGGTGCCACCTACAATGAGCAGTTCTTC
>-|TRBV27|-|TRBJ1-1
CASSLRQRNTEAFF
TGTGCCAGCAGTTTAAGACAGAGGAACACTGAAGCTTTCTTT
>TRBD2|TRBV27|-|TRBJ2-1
CASSLFPGGYNEQFF
TGTGCCAGCAGTTTATTTCCGGGAGGCTACAATGAGCAGTTCTTC
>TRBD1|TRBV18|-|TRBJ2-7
CASSPSAGTGGYEQYF
TGTGCCAGCTCACCATCTGCCGGGACAGGGGGCTACGAGCAGTACTTC
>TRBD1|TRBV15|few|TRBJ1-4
CATSRGSTGGLFEKLFF
TGTGCCACCAGCAGAGGGTCAACAGGGGGCCTTTTCGAAAAACTGTTTTTT
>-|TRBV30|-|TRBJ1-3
CAWRQGSGNTIYF
TGTGCCTGGAGACAGGGTTCTGGAAACACCATATATTTT
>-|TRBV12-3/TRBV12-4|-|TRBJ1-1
CASSSAGVIYAFF
TGTGCCAGCAGCTCTGCGGGGGTCATTTATGCTTTCTTT
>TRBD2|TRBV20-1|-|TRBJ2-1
CSASSGTSGRLDEQFF
TGCAGTGCTAGTTCTGGGACTAGCGGGAGGTTGGATGAGCAGTTCTTC
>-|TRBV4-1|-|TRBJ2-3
CASSQGDNTDTQYF
TGCGCCAGCAGCCAAGGAGACAACACAGATACGCAGTATTTT
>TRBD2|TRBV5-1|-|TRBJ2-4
CASSLPIAGASKNIQYF
TGCGCCAGCAGCTTGCCGATAGCGGGAGCGTCCAAAAACATTCAGTACTTC
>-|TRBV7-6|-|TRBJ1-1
CASSLSAGLEGEAFF
TGTGCCAGCAGCTTATCCGCGGGACTAGAGGGTGAAGCTTTCTTT
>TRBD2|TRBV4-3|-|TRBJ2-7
CASSQVGGLSYEQYF
TGCGCCAGCAGCCAAGTCGGGGGGTTGTCCTACGAGCAGTACTTC
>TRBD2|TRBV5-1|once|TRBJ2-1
CASIASGSSYNEQFF
TGCGCCAGCATCGCCAGCGGGAGCTCCTACAATGAGCAGTTCTTC
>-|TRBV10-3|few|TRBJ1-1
CAIRAFQEGNTEAFF
TGTGCCATCAGGGCCTTTCAGGAGGGGAACACTGAAGCTTTCTTT
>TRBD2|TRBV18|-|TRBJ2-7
CASSPGGRWNEQYF
TGTGCCAGCTCACCCGGCGGGAGATGGAACGAGCAGTACTTC